The rows below give T cell receptor beta chains drawn from one sample of a study of T cells after yellow fever vaccination. MiXCR, applied by TCRdb to the 5' RACE reads, yields one record per CDR3 protein. This table holds tens of thousands of distinct CDR3 sequences, 6.3% found once. The sequencing used PBMCs, either bulk or a sorted T-cell subset (CD4+, CD8+, memory, or dextramer-sorted; not recorded which), collected on the day of the yellow fever booster vaccination. Receptors were obtained from a man aged 25 to 45 who received the YFV17D yellow fever vaccine. Each CDR3 is given with its conserved first and last residue. The D gene is left open where the match is weak. For some rows the clone size is stated as once, few or many, or as a class when expanded; others skip it.

CDR3 protein | CDR3 DNA | clone size | J gene | V gene | D gene
CASSQELSGGAGELFF | TGCGCCAGCAGCCAAGAACTGAGTGGAGGGGCCGGGGAGCTGTTTTTT | . | TRBJ2-2 | TRBV4-3 | .
CASSPRLVNEQFF | TGTGCCAGCAGCCCTAGGCTAGTCAATGAGCAGTTCTTC | few | TRBJ2-1 | TRBV5-6 | .
CASSFTEADGYTF | TGTGCCAGTAGTTTTACGGAGGCCGATGGCTACACCTTC | few | TRBJ1-2 | TRBV19 | .
CASSFSAGTAYEQYF | TGTGCCAGCAGCTTCTCCGCGGGGACGGCCTACGAGCAGTACTTC | many | TRBJ2-7 | TRBV5-6 | .
CASSPDRGGNTIYF | TGTGCCAGCAGCCCCGACAGGGGAGGAAACACCATATATTTT | . | TRBJ1-3 | TRBV12-3/TRBV12-4 | TRBD1
CASSLRGLAANNEQFF | TGCGCCAGCAGCTTGCGGGGACTAGCGGCCAACAATGAGCAGTTCTTC | few | TRBJ2-1 | TRBV5-1 | TRBD2
CASSPDLDGELFF | TGTGCCAGCAGTCCCGATCTGGACGGGGAGCTGTTTTTT | many | TRBJ2-2 | TRBV12-3/TRBV12-4 | .
CASSVGGGHFTGELFF | TGTGCCAGCAGCGTAGGGGGTGGACACTTCACCGGGGAGCTGTTTTTT | many | TRBJ2-2 | TRBV9 | .
CASSHTSGMPGTSYNEQFF | TGTGCCAGCAGCCACACTAGCGGGATGCCGGGGACCTCCTACAATGAGCAGTTCTTC | many | TRBJ2-1 | TRBV3-1 | TRBD2
CATSDLFTGTGELFF | TGTGCCACCAGTGATTTGTTCACGGGTACCGGGGAGCTGTTTTTT | many | TRBJ2-2 | TRBV24-1 | .
CASSLGRTTEAFF | TGTGCCAGCAGCTTGGGACGAACCACTGAAGCTTTCTTT | many | TRBJ1-1 | TRBV7-6 | .
CSLGSPANEQYF | TGCAGCTTGGGATCACCCGCGAACGAGCAGTACTTC | many | TRBJ2-7 | TRBV29-1 | .
CASSSLTYEQYF | TGTGCCAGCAGCTCCCTTACCTACGAGCAGTACTTC | many | TRBJ2-7 | TRBV12-3/TRBV12-4 | .
CASSFSPHDKGELFF | TGTGCCAGCAGCTTTTCGCCGCACGATAAGGGGGAGCTGTTTTTT | many | TRBJ2-2 | TRBV5-4 | .
CAAARARPEMGATGTGELFF | TGTGCCGCCGCCCGCGCCCGCCCGGAGATGGGGGCTACAGGGACCGGGGAGCTGTTTTTT | many | TRBJ2-2 | TRBV11-2 | .
CSARDLAGGRGEQFF | TGCAGTGCTAGAGATTTGGCGGGAGGAAGGGGTGAGCAGTTCTTC | many | TRBJ2-1 | TRBV20-1 | TRBD2
CASSYMRARATNEKLFF | TGTGCCAGCAGTTACATGAGGGCGAGAGCAACTAATGAAAAACTGTTTTTT | few | TRBJ1-4 | TRBV6-5 | .
CASSEEVQGRTDTQYF | TGTGCCAGCAGTGAAGAAGTACAGGGTCGTACAGATACGCAGTATTTT | few | TRBJ2-3 | TRBV6-4 | .
CASGRQNQPQHF | TGCGCCAGCGGCCGACAGAATCAGCCCCAGCATTTT | . | TRBJ1-5 | TRBV23-1 | .
CASSLGEWGELFF | TGTGCCAGCAGCTTAGGGGAATGGGGGGAGCTGTTTTTT | medium-sized | TRBJ2-2 | TRBV11-2 | .
CASSLLGKPQHF | TGTGCCAGCAGTTTATTGGGGAAGCCCCAGCATTTT | many | TRBJ1-5 | TRBV28 | .
CASSLGRVNYGYTF | TGTGCCAGCAGCTTAGGACGGGTTAACTATGGCTACACCTTC | many | TRBJ1-2 | TRBV7-2 | .
CASSLGGGTSVAYEQYF | TGTGCCAGCAGCTTAGGGGGAGGGACTAGCGTAGCCTACGAGCAGTACTTC | many | TRBJ2-7 | TRBV7-2 | TRBD2
CASSWGGVANTEAFF | TGCGCCAGCAGCTGGGGGGGGGTCGCAAACACTGAAGCTTTCTTT | . | TRBJ1-1 | TRBV5-1 | .
CASSPDRPYEQYF | TGTGCCAGCAGCCCAGACAGACCCTACGAGCAGTACTTC | few | TRBJ2-7 | TRBV11-2 | .
CSVALARVRETQYF | TGCAGCGTCGCCCTGGCTCGGGTACGGGAGACCCAGTACTTC | many | TRBJ2-5 | TRBV29-1 | .
CASSFWTGDEKLFF | TGTGCCAGCAGTTTCTGGACAGGCGATGAAAAACTGTTTTTT | many | TRBJ1-4 | TRBV12-3/TRBV12-4 | TRBD1
CSVEGVGGDGYTF | TGCAGCGTTGAAGGTGTCGGGGGAGATGGCTACACCTTC | . | TRBJ1-2 | TRBV29-1 | .
CAFCLKVTLLGSGANVLTF | TGTGCCTTCTGTTTGAAAGTGACCCTTTTGGGCTCTGGGGCCAACGTCCTGACTTTC | . | TRBJ2-6 | TRBV3-1 | .
CASRVRSYSNQPQHF | TGTGCCAGCAGGGTCCGCTCTTATAGCAATCAGCCCCAGCATTTT | few | TRBJ1-5 | TRBV6-1 | .
CASSRSSRDEQFF | TGTGCCAGCAGCCGTAGTTCGAGGGATGAGCAGTTCTTC | medium-sized | TRBJ2-1 | TRBV7-6 | .
CASRPLTSGDTGELFF | TGTGCCAGCAGACCTCTGACTAGCGGGGACACCGGGGAGCTGTTTTTT | many | TRBJ2-2 | TRBV6-2/TRBV6-3 | TRBD2
CAISKTGADNYGYTF | TGTGCCATCAGCAAGACAGGGGCCGATAACTATGGCTACACCTTC | many | TRBJ1-2 | TRBV10-3 | TRBD1
CASSSPMNTEAFF | TGTGCCAGCAGTTCTCCCATGAACACTGAAGCTTTCTTT | few | TRBJ1-1 | TRBV11-2 | .
CASSGQGVEAFF | TGTGCCAGCAGTGGACAGGGAGTGGAAGCTTTCTTT | . | TRBJ1-1 | TRBV7-9 | TRBD1
CASSQYSGTGATGLGTDTQYF | TGTGCCAGCAGCCAATACTCCGGGACAGGGGCCACGGGTCTTGGCACAGATACGCAGTATTTT | . | TRBJ2-3 | TRBV3-1 | TRBD1
CASSRTLDGTDTQYF | TGTGCCAGCAGCCGGACCTTGGACGGAACAGATACGCAGTATTTT | . | TRBJ2-3 | TRBV14 | .
CASSPRVLRYEQYF | TGTGCCAGCAGCCCCAGGGTACTACGCTACGAGCAGTACTTC | . | TRBJ2-7 | TRBV5-7 | .
CSAIAESSYNEQFF | TGCAGTGCTATAGCGGAGTCCTCCTACAATGAGCAGTTCTTC | few | TRBJ2-1 | TRBV20-1 | .
CSAPDSGREVDTQYF | TGCAGTGCTCCAGATAGCGGGAGAGAGGTAGATACGCAGTATTTT | . | TRBJ2-3 | TRBV20-1 | TRBD2
CASSSNAQGDGYTF | TGTGCCAGCAGCTCTAACGCGCAGGGGGATGGCTACACCTTC | few | TRBJ1-2 | TRBV5-4 | TRBD1
CASSSAGGYAGELFF | TGCGCCAGCAGCTCCGCGGGGGGATATGCCGGGGAGCTGTTTTTT | few | TRBJ2-2 | TRBV5-1 | TRBD2
CASSLTGSGPYNEQFF | TGTGCCAGCAGCCTGACAGGTAGCGGACCTTACAATGAGCAGTTCTTC | many | TRBJ2-1 | TRBV7-6 | .
CASSLTGHQPQHF | TGTGCCAGCAGCTTAACGGGGCATCAGCCCCAGCATTTT | few | TRBJ1-5 | TRBV7-9 | .
CASGLGGNEQFF | TGTGCTAGTGGTTTGGGCGGCAATGAGCAGTTCTTC | many | TRBJ2-1 | TRBV12-5 | .
CASSESPAGGPSTDTQYF | TGTGCCAGCAGCGAATCCCCAGCGGGAGGGCCCTCTACAGATACGCAGTATTTT | few | TRBJ2-3 | TRBV6-4 | TRBD2
CASRAGTGGNTEAFF | TGTGCCAGCAGGGCCGGGACAGGGGGCAACACTGAAGCTTTCTTT | few | TRBJ1-1 | TRBV7-9 | TRBD1
CASSLEVLGELFF | TGTGCCAGCAGCTTAGAAGTTCTCGGGGAGCTGTTTTTT | . | TRBJ2-2 | TRBV11-2 | .
CSARKRVIGELFF | TGCAGTGCTAGAAAGCGGGTAATCGGGGAGCTGTTTTTT | many | TRBJ2-2 | TRBV20-1 | .
CASTTDRDGEQYF | TGCGCCAGCACCACGGACAGGGATGGCGAGCAGTACTTC | many | TRBJ2-7 | TRBV5-1 | TRBD1
CASSFGTSGTEQFF | TGTGCCAGCAGTTTCGGGACTAGCGGCACTGAGCAGTTCTTC | few | TRBJ2-1 | TRBV12-3/TRBV12-4 | TRBD2